This TCR beta chain was found in a study of human T cells and chemical hapten exposure. Study-wide context: Recorded diagnoses among the mostly female patients were alopecia areata, totalis or universalis. Slight volume differences across pooled libraries mainly accounted for varying per-sample TCR yields.

This clonotype was counted only a few times. Its antigen is still unknown. Notes on the study in general: Sensitizing with DPC caused no change in TCRs above 1 in 1000 frequency.

Individual cDNA molecules in this library carried unique molecular identifiers. TCRdb re-analysed the RACE reads in MiXCR, keeping a single row per CDR3 protein. The sample records under 300,000 distinct CDR3 sequences, about 8.6% being singletons. Time point noted: pre-sensitization, week 0. Treatment reported: therapeutic diphenylcyclopropenone sensitization with weekly scalp DPC. The CDR3 extends over 13 amino acids. With 6 bases clipped from V and 8 bases from J, the junction kept 7 bases outside the gene matches. Germline loops: CDR1 DFQATT, CDR2 SNEGSKA (reference sequence). Specimen: whole blood, collected in connection with sensitization to the hapten diphenylcyclopropenone (DPC). This rearrangement joins TRBV20-1 to TRBJ1-2; 12 bases line up with TRBD1. The sequence came from a woman aged 35 to 49 with alopecia areata. Some clones in this sample may be carry-over from other donors' samples. The CDR3: CSAGGQGAQGYTF. The CDR3 region has the DNA TGCAGTGCAGGGGGACAGGGGGCGCAGGGCTACACCTTC.